The 29 T cell receptor beta chains given below trace back to one sample, sequenced in a study of regulatory T cells in long-lasting Graves disease. The sample's time point: newly diagnosed GD, antithyroid drugs for less than 3 months. TCR sequences were obtained from RNA taken from PBMCs. Researchers made TCR beta libraries by using iRepertoire HTBI primers and running Arm-PCR on CDR3 regions. TCRdb analysed the multiplex PCR reads with MiXCR anew, one entry per CDR3 protein. The table records 440,000 or so distinct CDR3 sequences, 16% of them present only once. The same data also went into a second study, on T cells in Graves' hyperthyroidism and ophthalmopathy.

The material was peripheral blood mononuclear cells (PBMCs), obtained at new diagnosis, from a patient treated with antithyroid drugs. These receptors all stem from a woman aged 30 to 39 with Graves disease.

This clonotype came up a few times. The rearrangement links TRBV9 to TRBJ2-1; D call uncertain. CDR1 and CDR2 (germline): SGDLS, YYNGEE. The CDR3 extends over 17 amino acids. V gave up 0 bases and J gave up 2 bases, with 15 bases separating them. CDR3 DNA sequence: TGTGCCAGCAGCGTAGGAGTAGTAGATCAAACCTACAATGAGCAGTTCTTC. Residues: CASSVGVVDQTYNEQFF.

This clonotype was detected ten times or more. V and J are TRBV6-1 and TRBJ2-3; 13 nucleotides agree with TRBD2. The CDR3 loop spans 18 amino acids. J lost 7 bases, V lost 6 bases, and 16 bases had no gene match. Germline lookup yields CDR1 MNHNS and CDR2 SASEGT. CDR3 region: CASSHDREATSGRNTQYF. The CDR3 DNA reads TGTGCCAGCAGCCACGACAGGGAAGCGACTAGCGGGAGGAATACGCAGTATTTT.

This chain uses TRBV28 with TRBJ2-2; TRBD2 matches at 10 bases. There are 16 residues in the CDR3. Germline lookup yields CDR1 MDHEN and CDR2 SYDVKM. V was clipped by 5 bases and J by 2 bases; unmatched bases: 5. The CDR3 DNA follows: TGTGCCAGCAGTCCATGGACTAGCGGCAACACCGGGGAGCTGTTTTTT. This translates into CASSPWTSGNTGELFF.

This clonotype turned up a few times. Being one base from a much bigger clone, this may be a read error. The V gene is TRBV20-1, the J gene TRBJ2-1; D is possibly TRBD1 or TRBD2 (5 bases each). V was clipped by 3 bases and J by 0 bases, with 21 bases between them. Germline CDR1 reads DFQATT; CDR2 reads SNEGSKA (reference sequence). The CDR3 covers 18 residues. CDR3: CSASSDGTDIRSYNEQFF. The CDR3 nucleotides read TGCAGTGCTAGCTCCGACGGGACCGACATACGCTCCTACAATGAGCAGTTCTTC.

This clonotype turned up a few times. The chain carries TRBV20-1 and TRBJ2-7; D remains ambiguous. Germline V CDR1 and CDR2: DFQATT, SNEGSKA (reference sequence). The V end lost 8 bases, the J end lost 1 base, and 24 bases lay between the germline ends. CDR3 length equals 16 residues. The CDR3 DNA follows: TGCAGTACCTACTCGGCTAGTGTGATTTGGTCCTACGAGCAGTACTTC. This gives the protein CSTYSASVIWSYEQYF.

This clonotype was counted ten times or more. Here the CDR3 DNA reads TGTGCCAGCAGCCAGGGACTAGCGGGAGCGGGTGAGCAGTTCTTC. Amino acid sequence: CASSQGLAGAGEQFF. The genes are TRBV7-3 and TRBJ2-1, with 14 bases that match TRBD2. Germline V gives CDR1 SGHTA, CDR2 FQGTGA. The length of the CDR3 is 15 residues. V shed 5 bases and J 9 bases; nucleotides not matched to a gene: 6. The full variable domain, its missing parts supplied by reference TRBV7-3 and TRBJ2-1, is GAGVSQTPSNKVTEKGKYVELRCDPISGHTALYWYRQSLGQGPEFLIYFQGTGAADDSGLPNDRFFAVRPEGSVSTLKIQRTERGDSAVYLCASSQGLAGAGEQFFGPGTRLTVL.

This clonotype was seen ten or more times. The chain has TRBV20-1 and TRBJ1-5; unclear D gene. V lost 0 bases to trimming and J lost 1 base, with 7 bases between them. Germline values: CDR1 DFQATT, CDR2 SNEGSKA (reference sequence). This CDR3 spans 14 amino acids. The CDR3 DNA sequence: TGCAGTGCTAGAGATAGGCAGAGCAATCAGCCCCAGCATTTT. Its translation: CSARDRQSNQPQHF.

In regard to this clonotype: Compared with germline, one end of the junction differs, possibly owing to a read error. This chain links TRBV10-3 with TRBJ2-1; 11 bases are shared with TRBD2. Germline CDR1 is ENHRY and CDR2 is SYGVKD. This CDR3 has 16 amino acids. The CDR3 reads CASSYSLAGGGGEQFF. For the CDR3, the DNA is TGTGCCAGCAGTTACTCCCTAGCGGGAGGCGGTGGTGAGCAGTTCTTC.

This chain connects TRBV20-1 to TRBJ2-5, with TRBD1 matching over 7 bases. J was trimmed by 1 base and V by 5 bases; bases with no gene match: 4. CDR3 size: 13 residues. The germline V gene has CDR1 DFQATT and CDR2 SNEGSKA (reference sequence). CDR3 amino acids: CSADREIQETQYF. The CDR3 nucleotides read TGCAGTGCTGACAGGGAAATCCAAGAGACCCAGTACTTC.

This clonotype has ten or more counts. The chain recombines TRBV27 with TRBJ1-1; D gene unclear. V shed 4 bases and J shed 1 base, with 16 bases lying between them. Per the germline V gene, CDR1 is MNHEY and CDR2 is SMNVEV (reference sequence). This CDR3 contains 16 residues. Here the CDR3 reads CASSSLGGRGNTEAFF. The DNA for the CDR3 is TGTGCCAGCAGTTCTTTGGGTGGGAGAGGGAACACTGAAGCTTTCTTT.

The chain combines TRBV19 with TRBJ1-1, with D hard to call. CDR1 LNHDA and CDR2 SQIVND come from the germline V gene (reference sequence). The CDR3 is 15 amino acids. Trimming cost V 6 bases and J 1 base, with 15 bases left between them. The CDR3 coding sequence is TGTGCCAGTAGACTTCAGTGGGTGGCGAACACTGAAGCTTTCTTT. This codes for CASRLQWVANTEAFF.

This clonotype has ten or more counts. J is TRBJ2-7 and V is TRBV28, with TRBD1 identical over 7 bases. The germline gives CDR1 MDHEN, CDR2 SYDVKM. CDR3 size: 15 residues. Trimming took 1 base from V and 5 from J; bases not matched to a gene: 8. The CDR3 reads CASSLLGRGLNEQYF. As DNA, the CDR3 is TGTGCCAGCAGTTTATTGGGCAGGGGGTTGAACGAGCAGTACTTC.

Only a few counts were recorded for this clonotype. The chain recombines TRBV29-1 with TRBJ2-3, with D possibly matching TRBD1 (6 bases). V gave up 1 base and J gave up 3 bases, with 8 bases separating them. This CDR3 is 13 amino acids long. Germline V gene data show CDR1 as SQVTM and CDR2 as ANQGSEA. The CDR3 sequence: CSVEGDITDTQYF. The DNA for the CDR3 is TGCAGCGTTGAAGGGGACATTACAGATACGCAGTATTTT.

This clonotype was seen a handful of times. V gene TRBV13 combines with J gene TRBJ2-1, with TRBD1 matching 11 bases. The trim removed 5 bases at V and 5 bases at J, leaving 8 bases unmatched. This CDR3 spans 16 amino acids. Per the germline V gene, CDR1 is PRHDT and CDR2 is FYEKMQ (reference sequence). The CDR3 sequence: CASSVRTGGLHNEQFF. The CDR3 DNA follows: TGTGCCAGCAGCGTCCGGACAGGGGGCCTCCACAATGAGCAGTTCTTC.

This clonotype was seen more than once but under ten times. The chain has TRBV20-1 and TRBJ2-7, with a weak D call TRBD1 (6 bases). Germline lookup yields CDR1 DFQATT and CDR2 SNEGSKA (reference sequence). The CDR3 totals 13 residues. The V and J ends lost 0 bases and 2 bases respectively, with 8 bases between them. In DNA form, the CDR3 reads TGCAGTGCTAGAGAGACAGGAGCCTACGAGCAGTACTTC. It encodes CSARETGAYEQYF.

This clonotype has ten or more counts. The chain employs TRBV6-2 or TRBV6-3 and TRBJ2-1, with 7 bases that match TRBD1. The CDR3 length is 14 residues. Per the germline V gene, CDR1 is MNHEY and CDR2 is SVGEGT. J lost 4 bases, V lost 4 bases, and 4 bases had no gene match. The CDR3 loop reads CASSSPGQYNEQFF. The CDR3 nucleotides are TGTGCCAGCAGTTCCCCGGGACAGTACAATGAGCAGTTCTTC.

In its sample, this clonotype was seen many times. V usage is TRBV11-2 and J usage is TRBJ2-5, with D possibly being TRBD2 (7 bases). Germline assignment: CDR1 SGHAT and CDR2 FQNNGV. CDR3 length equals 14 residues. V was clipped by 1 base and J by 7 bases, with 13 bases between them. CDR3 sequence (DNA): TGTGCCAGCAGCTTAGTGAGGGGGGGAGTGACCCAGTACTTC. Translated, it gives CASSLVRGGVTQYF.

This clonotype was found many times. The J gene is TRBJ1-5, the V gene TRBV6-1; no clear D. Germline V gene sequence: CDR1 MNHNS, CDR2 SASEGT. Trimming removed 3 bases from V and 9 bases from J, with 9 bases in between. This CDR3 has 12 amino acids. The CDR3 loop reads CASSERSLPQHF. The CDR3 DNA is TGTGCCAGCAGTGAGAGATCTCTGCCCCAGCATTTT.

The CDR3 nucleotides read TGTGCCAGCAGAGTACTAGCGGGATTCACAGATACGCAGTATTTT. Its translation: CASRVLAGFTDTQYF. The chain uses TRBV5-5 and TRBJ2-3; 10 bases fit TRBD2. CDR1 and CDR2 (germline): SGHKS, YYEKEE (reference sequence). The trim removed 5 bases at V and 2 bases at J, leaving 5 bases unmatched. This CDR3 contains 15 residues.

The sample holds many counts of this clonotype. The V call is TRBV6-1, the J call TRBJ1-5, with TRBD1 as a possible D gene (5 bases). The CDR3 is made up of 16 amino acids. Germline lookup yields CDR1 MNHNS and CDR2 SASEGT. V lost 6 bases, J lost 2 bases, and 17 bases lay in between. The CDR3 DNA reads as TGTGCCAGCAGACAATTCCAGGGTGCTGGCAATCAGCCCCAGCATTTT. This gives the protein CASRQFQGAGNQPQHF.

This clonotype was recorded at least ten times. CDR3 DNA sequence: TGCAGTCCCCGGACTAGCGGCTTCACACACAATGAGCAGTTCTTC. Translated, it gives CSPRTSGFTHNEQFF. The chain couples TRBV20-1 to TRBJ2-1, with 10 bases fitting TRBD2. The germline gives CDR1 DFQATT, CDR2 SNEGSKA (reference sequence). V trimming: 8 bases; J trimming: 5 bases; junction bases outside the gene matches: 12. The CDR3 runs 15 residues.

The chain has TRBV5-4 and TRBJ2-7; no firm D call. Germline assignment: CDR1 SGHNT and CDR2 YYREEE (reference sequence). The CDR3 has 14 amino acids. Deletions cut 0 bases from V and 7 bases from J, with 14 bases between. In DNA form, the CDR3 reads TGTGCCAGCAGCTTGGTGTCTATACCTAGTGAGCAGTACTTC. It codes for CASSLVSIPSEQYF.

This clonotype was seen ten or more times. The genes are TRBV7-2 and TRBJ2-1; 7 bases agree with TRBD1. V lost 5 bases, J lost 2 bases, and 0 bases stayed unmatched. CDR1 and CDR2 (germline): SGHTA, FQGNSA. The CDR3 runs to 13 residues. In DNA, the CDR3 is TGTGCCAGCAGCACAGGGGCCTACAATGAGCAGTTCTTC. This encodes CASSTGAYNEQFF. The complete variable domain, with remaining parts taken from reference TRBV7-2 and TRBJ2-1, reads GAGVSQSPSNKVTEKGKDVELRCDPISGHTALYWYRQSLGQGLEFLIYFQGNSAPDKSGLPSDRFSAERTGGSVSTLTIQRTQQEDSAVYLCASSTGAYNEQFFGPGTRLTVL.

Turning to this clonotype: A read error may be the cause here, since a much bigger clone is one base away. CDR3 in amino acids: CASSVATSGSGFETQFF. Here the CDR3 DNA reads TGTGCCAGCAGCGTAGCCACTAGCGGGAGTGGTTTCGAGACCCAGTTCTTC. V and J are TRBV9 and TRBJ2-1, with 11 nucleotides matching TRBD2. The CDR3 consists of 17 residues. Germline V gives CDR1 SGDLS, CDR2 YYNGEE. With 0 bases clipped from V and 13 bases from J, the junction kept 15 bases outside the gene matches.

This clonotype showed up just a few times. The CDR3 loop reads CASSQGLLTDTQYF. In nucleotides, the CDR3 is TGTGCCAGCAGCCAAGGACTTCTCACAGATACGCAGTATTTT. The V and J genes are TRBV4-2 and TRBJ2-3, with unresolved D. The CDR3 spans 14 residues. The germline V gene has CDR1 LGHNA and CDR2 YNFKEQ. V was pared by 1 base and J by 2 bases, with 7 bases between.

This clonotype appeared many times. This chain joins TRBV4-3 and TRBJ2-3; D uncertain. This CDR3 spans 13 amino acids. CDR1 is LGHNA, CDR2 YSLEER, per germline. The ends were cut back, 0 bases at V and 6 bases at J, with 7 bases in the middle. The CDR3: CASSQDHRDTQYF. In DNA, the CDR3 is TGCGCCAGCAGCCAAGATCACCGGGATACGCAGTATTTT.

In its sample, this clonotype was seen many times. J is TRBJ2-5 and V is TRBV28; D gene unclear. The CDR3 length is 16 residues. CDR1 MDHEN and CDR2 SYDVKM come from the germline V gene. V was pared by 1 base and J by 1 base, with 13 bases between. In nucleotides, the CDR3 is TGTGCCAGCAGTTTATATGAATCGGCAGCCCAAGAGACCCAGTACTTC. Encoded protein: CASSLYESAAQETQYF.

This clonotype occurred a few times. The gene calls are TRBV5-1 and TRBJ2-5, with 10 bases fitting TRBD1. In germline, CDR1 is SGHRS, CDR2 YFSETQ. This CDR3 has 14 amino acids. With V trimmed by 2 bases and J by 5 bases, 3 bases remained unmatched. CDR3 in amino acids: CASSFDRGRETQYF. CDR3 nucleotides: TGCGCCAGCAGCTTCGACAGGGGGCGCGAGACCCAGTACTTC.

Of note for this clonotype: A much bigger clone sits one base away, suggesting this may be a read error. This sequence joins TRBV2 and TRBJ2-3; 12 bases are a match to TRBD2. Germline V lookup: CDR1 SNHLY, CDR2 FYNNEI. V gave up 6 bases and J gave up 3 bases; unmatched junction bases: 4. The CDR3 is made up of 15 amino acids. For the CDR3, the DNA is TGTGCCAGCAGGAGACTAGCGGGAGAAACAGATACGCAGTATTTT. As protein: CASRRLAGETDTQYF.